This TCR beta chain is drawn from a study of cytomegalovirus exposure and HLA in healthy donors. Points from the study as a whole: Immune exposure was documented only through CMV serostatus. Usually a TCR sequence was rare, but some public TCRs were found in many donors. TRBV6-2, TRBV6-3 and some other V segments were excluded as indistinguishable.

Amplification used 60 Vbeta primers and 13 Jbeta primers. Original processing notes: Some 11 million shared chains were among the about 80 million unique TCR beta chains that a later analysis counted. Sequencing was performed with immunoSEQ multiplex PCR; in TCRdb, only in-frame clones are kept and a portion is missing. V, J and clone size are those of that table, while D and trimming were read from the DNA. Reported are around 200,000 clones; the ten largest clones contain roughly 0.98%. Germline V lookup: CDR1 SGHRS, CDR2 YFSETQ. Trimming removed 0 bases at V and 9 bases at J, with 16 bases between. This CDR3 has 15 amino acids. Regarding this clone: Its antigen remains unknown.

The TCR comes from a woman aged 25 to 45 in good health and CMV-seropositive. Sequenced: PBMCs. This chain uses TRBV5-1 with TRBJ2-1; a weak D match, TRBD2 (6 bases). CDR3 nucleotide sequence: TGCGCCAGCAGCTTGGCTCAGGGACGGGAGACTGAGCAGTTCTTC. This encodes CASSLAQGRETEQFF.